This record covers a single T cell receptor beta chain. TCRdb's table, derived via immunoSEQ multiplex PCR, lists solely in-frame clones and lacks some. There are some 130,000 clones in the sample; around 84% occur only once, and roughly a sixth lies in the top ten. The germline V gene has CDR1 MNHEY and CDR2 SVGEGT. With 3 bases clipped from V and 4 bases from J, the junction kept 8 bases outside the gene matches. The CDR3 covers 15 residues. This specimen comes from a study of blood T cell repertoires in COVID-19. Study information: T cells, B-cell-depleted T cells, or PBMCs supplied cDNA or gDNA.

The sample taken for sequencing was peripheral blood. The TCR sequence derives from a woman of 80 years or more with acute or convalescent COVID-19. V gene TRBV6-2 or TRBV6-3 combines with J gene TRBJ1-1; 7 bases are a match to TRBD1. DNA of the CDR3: TGTGCCAGCAGTTATAAGCAGGGGGTGTCCACTGAAGCTTTCTTT. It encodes CASSYKQGVSTEAFF.